This TCR beta chain is from a study of cytomegalovirus exposure and HLA in healthy donors. Overall study context: In an early release, HLA-typed donors contributed about 79 million unique TCR sequences.

General observations from the study: The listing of roughly 160 TCR beta chains classed them as cytomegalovirus-associated. Reports showed the classifier diagnosing cytomegalovirus status with high specificity and sensitivity.

On this clone: Its specificity is not known.

Per the germline V gene, CDR1 is PRHDT and CDR2 is FYEKMQ (reference sequence). Trimming stripped 0 bases from V and 6 bases from J, with 15 bases between. This CDR3 has 16 amino acids. PCR was performed using 60 Vbeta and 13 Jbeta primers. Sequencing was performed with immunoSEQ multiplex PCR; in TCRdb, only in-frame clones are kept and a portion is missing. The table records 150,000 or so clones, 80% to 90% of them present only once. The chain employs TRBV13 and TRBJ2-1, with D perhaps TRBD1 (5 bases). The source is a man aged 18 to 29 in good health and CMV-seropositive. The sample taken for sequencing was PBMCs. The CDR3: CASSLGRRQGGNEQFF. The CDR3 coding sequence is TGTGCCAGCAGCTTAGGCCGTCGGCAGGGTGGCAATGAGCAGTTCTTC.